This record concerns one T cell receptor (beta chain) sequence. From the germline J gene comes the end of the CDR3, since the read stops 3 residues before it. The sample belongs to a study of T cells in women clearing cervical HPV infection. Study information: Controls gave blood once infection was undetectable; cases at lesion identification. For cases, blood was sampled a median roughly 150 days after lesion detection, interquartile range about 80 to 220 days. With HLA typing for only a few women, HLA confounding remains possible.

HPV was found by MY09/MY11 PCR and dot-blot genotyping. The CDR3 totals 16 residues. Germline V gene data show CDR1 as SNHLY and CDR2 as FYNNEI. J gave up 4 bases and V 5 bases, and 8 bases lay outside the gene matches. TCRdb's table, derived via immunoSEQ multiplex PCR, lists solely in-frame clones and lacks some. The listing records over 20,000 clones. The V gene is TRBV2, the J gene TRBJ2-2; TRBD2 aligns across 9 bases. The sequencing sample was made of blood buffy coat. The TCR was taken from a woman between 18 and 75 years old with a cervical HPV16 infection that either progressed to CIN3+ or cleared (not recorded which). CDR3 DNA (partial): TGTGCCAGCAGTCGCGTAGCGGGGGCGGTCACCGGGGAG. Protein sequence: CASSRVAGAVTGE. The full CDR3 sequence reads CASSRVAGAVTGELFF.